This TCR beta chain was recovered during a study of T cell repertoires in cytomegalovirus infection. The overall study: Shared public TCR beta signatures pointed to both CMV infection and a matching HLA type.

The CDR3 spans 16 residues. Germline CDR1 is SGHTA and CDR2 is FQGNSA. V shed 5 bases and J shed 9 bases, with 25 bases lying between them. This clonotype was seen at least ten times. Its specificity is unknown. Study-level results: The response measured ex vivo was dominated by TCR beta clonotypes (HLA-C-restricted and CMV-specific). CMV carriers having the relevant HLA were flagged by cumulative public TCR beta family frequency.

TCRdb analysed the reads with MiXCR anew, one entry per CDR3 protein. In the table there are 250,000 to 300,000 distinct CDR3 sequences, roughly an eighth of which are singletons. J is TRBJ2-5 and V is TRBV7-2; D unclear. This receptor was obtained from a human donor in good health (CMV status not recorded). Some clones in this sample may be carry-over from other donors' samples. Sample: PBMCs. The CDR3 DNA reads as TGTGCCAGCAGCAACCCTACTGCTAACGGCGGTCGGGCCCAGTACTTC. It encodes CASSNPTANGGRAQYF.